This T cell receptor beta chain appears in the sequencing data of a study of metastatic and nonmetastatic thyroid tumors. On the study more broadly: The comparison covered peripheral blood and tumor or nodule tissue in malignant and benign thyroid patients. Overall study findings and caveats: The study reportedly found significantly higher TCR beta diversity in malignant thyroid tumors than benign nodules, in blood and tumor.

Patients were all untreated before their thyroid surgery. A few counts support this clone. Its antigen remains unidentified. One end of the junction fails to match germline, which may point to a read error. Other DNA sequences in the sample encode the same CDR3. Germline CDR1 and CDR2: MGHRA and YSYEKL. The CDR3 consists of 13 residues. As handled by the study authors: Clinicopathological groups differed in CDR3, with these differences serving to build a distant-metastasis classifier for papillary thyroid cancer. TCRdb reprocessed the PCR reads using MiXCR. The authors' filters were not applied to this entry. The table has 90,000 or so clones, approximately 9% seen once.

The origin of this receptor is a female donor with papillary thyroid cancer or a benign thyroid nodule (not recorded which). Some clones in this sample may be carry-over from other donors' samples. The sequenced material came from blood. J is TRBJ2-3 and V is TRBV4-1; a weak D match, TRBD2 (5 bases). CDR3 coding DNA: TGCGCCAGCAGCCAGCCGGGGAGAGATACGCAGTACTTT. Translated, it gives CASSQPGRDTQYF.